A selection of T cell receptor beta chains follows, all from one sample in a study of neoadjuvant nivolumab and ipilimumab in lung cancer. The data were produced by immunoSEQ multiplex PCR, yet TCRdb's version contains in-frame clones alone and is incomplete. This sample has thousands of clones, with more than 70% found just once. The material sequenced was tumor tissue, taken after neoadjuvant nivolumab, alone or with ipilimumab, at or shortly before surgery. These TCRs come from an adult with non-small cell lung cancer. Each CDR3 is given without its conserved first and last residue. Rows may omit the clone size; those that give it use once, few, many or a size class.

abundance: -
j_gene: TRBJ1-5
len: 11
v_gene: TRBV27
CDR3aa: ASSFRQGQPQH

abundance: -
j_gene: TRBJ2-6
len: 12
v_gene: TRBV5-1
CDR3aa: ASSLEAGANVLT

abundance: -
j_gene: TRBJ1-1
len: 14
v_gene: TRBV27
CDR3aa: ASSFALTGGASIAF

abundance: -
j_gene: TRBJ1-1
len: 13
v_gene: TRBV5-5
CDR3aa: ASSRQGPEQTEAF

abundance: -
j_gene: TRBJ2-3
len: 14
v_gene: TRBV6-1
CDR3aa: ASSVPRGTSTDTQY

abundance: -
j_gene: TRBJ2-7
len: 14
v_gene: TRBV11-2
CDR3aa: ASSLAGTSGSYEQY

abundance: -
j_gene: TRBJ1-2
len: 15
v_gene: TRBV5-5
CDR3aa: ASSLRRTGILGDGYT

abundance: once
j_gene: TRBJ1-1
len: 11
v_gene: TRBV2
CDR3aa: ASSNGRNTEAF

abundance: -
j_gene: TRBJ1-3
len: 12
v_gene: TRBV10-2
CDR3aa: ASRDRGSGNTIY

abundance: once
j_gene: TRBJ2-5
len: 11
v_gene: TRBV6-1
CDR3aa: ASTRDRKETQY

abundance: -
j_gene: TRBJ2-7
len: 12
v_gene: TRBV11-2
CDR3aa: ASSPLTGLHEQY

abundance: -
j_gene: TRBJ1-1
len: 10
v_gene: TRBV28
CDR3aa: ASRVGSTEAF

abundance: -
j_gene: TRBJ1-2
len: 11
v_gene: TRBV19
CDR3aa: ASSIDTEYGYT

abundance: -
j_gene: TRBJ2-7
len: 15
v_gene: TRBV5-6
CDR3aa: ASSSDETGTSANEQY

abundance: -
j_gene: -
len: 10
v_gene: TRBV5-4
CDR3aa: ASSTGTGEQY

abundance: -
j_gene: TRBJ1-5
len: 14
v_gene: TRBV10-2
CDR3aa: ASSESPGNSNQPQH

abundance: -
j_gene: TRBJ2-7
len: 12
v_gene: TRBV5-6
CDR3aa: ASSFPGKVGEQY

abundance: -
j_gene: TRBJ2-1
len: 16
v_gene: TRBV14
CDR3aa: ASSQVGRRDRDYNEQF

abundance: -
j_gene: TRBJ1-2
len: 10
v_gene: TRBV28
CDR3aa: ALDRGVAGYT

abundance: -
j_gene: TRBJ1-2
len: 11
v_gene: TRBV27
CDR3aa: ASSRQGSGGYT

abundance: -
j_gene: TRBJ1-1
len: 14
v_gene: TRBV18
CDR3aa: ASSPPLRQGGTEAF

abundance: few
j_gene: TRBJ1-3
len: 13
v_gene: TRBV6-1
CDR3aa: ASSRTGTDGNTIY

abundance: -
j_gene: TRBJ2-7
len: 10
v_gene: TRBV10-3
CDR3aa: ASKTATYEQY

abundance: -
j_gene: TRBJ1-5
len: 13
v_gene: TRBV19
CDR3aa: ASSTAGGSRQPQH

abundance: -
j_gene: TRBJ2-7
len: 12
v_gene: TRBV5-6
CDR3aa: ASSFFGTPREQY

abundance: -
j_gene: TRBJ2-1
len: 12
v_gene: TRBV7-3
CDR3aa: ASSFSGGPSEQF

abundance: -
j_gene: TRBJ2-3
len: 13
v_gene: TRBV5-1
CDR3aa: ASSSSGQGTDTQY

abundance: -
j_gene: TRBJ2-1
len: 14
v_gene: TRBV5-8
CDR3aa: ASSLYRGLSYNEQF

abundance: -
j_gene: TRBJ2-7
len: 11
v_gene: TRBV5-5
CDR3aa: ASSSDVSYEQY

abundance: -
j_gene: TRBJ2-7
len: 12
v_gene: TRBV27
CDR3aa: ASSRPGVLGEQY

abundance: -
j_gene: TRBJ2-5
len: 13
v_gene: TRBV6-6
CDR3aa: ASSYGGGPGETQY

abundance: -
j_gene: TRBJ1-1
len: 14
v_gene: TRBV4-2
CDR3aa: ASSQDLRAANTEAF

abundance: -
j_gene: TRBJ1-1
len: 14
v_gene: TRBV7-3
CDR3aa: ASSPRGLGPNTEAF

abundance: -
j_gene: TRBJ1-2
len: 11
v_gene: TRBV28
CDR3aa: ASSLPTAYGYT

abundance: -
j_gene: TRBJ2-1
len: 10
v_gene: TRBV29-1
CDR3aa: SVVSGLNEQF

abundance: -
j_gene: TRBJ2-3
len: 8
v_gene: TRBV7-9
CDR3aa: ASTKDTQY

abundance: -
j_gene: TRBJ2-7
len: 14
v_gene: TRBV19
CDR3aa: ASSALMGGRRYEQY

abundance: -
j_gene: TRBJ2-7
len: 11
v_gene: TRBV6-1
CDR3aa: ASSGAGRHEQY

abundance: -
j_gene: TRBJ2-3
len: 11
v_gene: TRBV28
CDR3aa: ASSYRYTDTQY

abundance: -
j_gene: TRBJ2-1
len: 14
v_gene: TRBV5-1
CDR3aa: ASSLNGQGAGNEQF

abundance: -
j_gene: TRBJ2-1
len: 13
v_gene: TRBV18
CDR3aa: ASSPTGRGHNEQF

abundance: once
j_gene: TRBJ1-5
len: 13
v_gene: TRBV6-6
CDR3aa: ASSPGQHSNQPQH

abundance: -
j_gene: TRBJ1-2
len: 11
v_gene: TRBV19
CDR3aa: ASTPDRIYGYT

abundance: -
j_gene: TRBJ2-4
len: 13
v_gene: TRBV6-1
CDR3aa: ASSEGGGAKNIQY

abundance: few
j_gene: TRBJ2-3
len: 14
v_gene: TRBV5-1
CDR3aa: ASSLELAGVVDTQY

abundance: -
j_gene: TRBJ2-1
len: 13
v_gene: TRBV28
CDR3aa: ASSFPRNTKDEQF

abundance: few
j_gene: TRBJ2-2
len: 12
v_gene: TRBV18
CDR3aa: ASSPQGVTGELF